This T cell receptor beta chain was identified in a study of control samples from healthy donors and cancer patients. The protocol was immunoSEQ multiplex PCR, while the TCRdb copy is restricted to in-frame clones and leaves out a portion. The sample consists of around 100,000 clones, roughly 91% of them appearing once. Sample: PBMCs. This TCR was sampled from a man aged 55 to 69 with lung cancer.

CDR3 protein: CASSPLGRGDEETQYF. DNA of the CDR3: TGTGCCAGCAGCCCTCTAGGGCGGGGGGATGAAGAGACCCAGTACTTC. The V call is TRBV4-2, the J call TRBJ2-5; 8 bases fit TRBD2. CDR1 and CDR2 (germline): LGHNA, YNFKEQ. The CDR3 is 16 amino acids. Trimming removed 4 bases from V and 3 bases from J; junction bases left unmatched: 10.